These 17 T cell receptor beta chains were all obtained from the same sample, sequenced in a study of blood T cell repertoires in COVID-19. Profiling relied on immunoSEQ multiplex PCR, and the TCRdb table lists in-frame clones only, not all of them. The top ten clones hold just over 2.5% of a sample with tens of thousands of clones, roughly 70% of them seen once. The sample comprised peripheral blood. These receptors originate from a human donor with acute or convalescent COVID-19. The donor label of this sample is uncertain.

The rearrangement links TRBV20-1 to TRBJ1-5; no clear D. Germline CDR1 is DFQATT and CDR2 is SNEGSKA (reference sequence). V was cut by 6 bases and J by 1 base, with 13 bases left in between. This CDR3 comprises 14 residues. Here the CDR3 reads CSASSGLSNQPQHF. The DNA of the CDR3 is TGCAGTGCAAGTTCGGGGTTAAGCAATCAGCCCCAGCATTTT.

The rearrangement uses TRBV6-5 and TRBJ1-4, with D perhaps matching TRBD1 (5 bases). The CDR3 extends over 14 amino acids. V was trimmed by 5 bases and J by 2 bases, leaving 9 bases between them. Germline V CDR1 and CDR2: MNHEY, SVGAGI. CDR3 region: CASSRGWTNEKLFF. The CDR3 DNA reads as TGTGCCAGCAGTCGGGGGTGGACTAATGAAAAACTGTTTTTT.

J is TRBJ2-7 and V is TRBV24-1; 14 bases agree with TRBD2. CDR3 size: 17 residues. With V trimmed by 3 bases and J by 5 bases, 8 bases remained unmatched. Germline CDR1 is KGHDR and CDR2 is SFDVKD. CDR3 sequence: CATSDRGTSGRVDEQYF. Here the CDR3 DNA reads TGTGCCACCAGTGATCGTGGGACTAGCGGGAGAGTTGACGAGCAGTACTTC.

This chain uses TRBV5-5 with TRBJ1-3; no clear D. In germline, CDR1 is SGHKS, CDR2 YYEKEE (reference sequence). The CDR3 extends over 13 amino acids. Trimming took 0 bases from V and 5 from J, leaving 6 bases between them. The CDR3 DNA reads TGTGCCAGCAGCTTGGACACCCGAAACACCATATATTTT. This translates into CASSLDTRNTIYF.

The gene calls are TRBV27 and TRBJ2-2, with TRBD1 matching 8 bases. With V trimmed by 3 bases and J by 5 bases, 8 bases remained unmatched. Germline V gene sequence: CDR1 MNHEY, CDR2 SMNVEV (reference sequence). This CDR3 is built from 16 residues. CDR3 loop: CASSLSRTGRTGELFF. The CDR3 DNA reads TGTGCCAGCAGTTTGTCCCGGACAGGGCGAACCGGGGAGCTGTTTTTT.

The genes are TRBV15 and TRBJ2-1; 12 bases match TRBD2. V was pared by 2 bases and J by 8 bases, with 13 bases of the junction left unmatched. The V gene's germline CDR1 is LNHNV and CDR2 YYDKDF (reference sequence). The CDR3 runs to 18 residues. The CDR3: CATSRLAGGEIAGDEQFF. In DNA, the CDR3 is TGTGCCACCAGCAGACTAGCGGGGGGGGAAATTGCGGGAGATGAGCAGTTCTTC.

This chain joins TRBV7-9 and TRBJ1-2; 10 bases are a match to TRBD1. CDR1 and CDR2 from the germline V gene are SEHNR and FQNEAQ (reference sequence). This CDR3 is built from 14 residues. V dropped 3 bases and J dropped 8; count of bases not matched to a gene: 6. CDR3 in amino acids: CASSFPGQGLGYTF. The CDR3 DNA sequence: TGTGCCAGCAGCTTCCCGGGACAGGGGTTGGGCTACACCTTC.

The rearrangement joins TRBV9 to TRBJ1-2; D is perhaps TRBD1 (6 bases). This CDR3 is 15 amino acids long. Germline CDR1 reads SGDLS; CDR2 reads YYNGEE. Between the trimmed V and J ends, which lost 0 bases and 8 bases, there was a span of 17 bases. The CDR3 DNA sequence: TGTGCCAGCAGCGTAGGAGGGGGGGACTATGGAGGCTACACCTTC. Its protein product is CASSVGGGDYGGYTF. The complete variable domain, with remaining parts taken from reference TRBV9 and TRBJ1-2, reads DSGVTQTPKHLITATGQRVTLRCSPRSGDLSVYWYQQSLDQGLQFLIQYYNGEERAKGNILERFSAQQFPDLHSELNLSSLELGDSALYFCASSVGGGDYGGYTFGSGTRLTVV.

The V gene is TRBV6-1, the J gene TRBJ2-2; TRBD1 agrees at 11 bases. CDR1 is MNHNS and CDR2 is SASEGT in the germline V gene. CDR3 size: 17 residues. With 4 bases clipped from V and 0 bases from J, the junction kept 4 bases outside the gene matches. In DNA, the CDR3 is TGTGCCAGCAGTGTCGGACAGGGGGCCCCGAACACCGGGGAGCTGTTTTTT. Protein sequence: CASSVGQGAPNTGELFF.

V and J are TRBV28 and TRBJ1-6, with a possible D match to TRBD1 (5 bases). This CDR3 region has 14 residues. CDR1 and CDR2 (germline): MDHEN, SYDVKM. V shed 6 bases and J shed 8 bases, with 14 bases lying between them. CDR3 residues: CASRGGVSHSPLHF. CDR3 DNA sequence: TGTGCCAGCAGGGGGGGGGTCTCCCATTCACCCCTCCACTTT. The full variable domain, its missing parts supplied by reference TRBV28 and TRBJ1-6, is DVKVTQSSRYLVKRTGEKVFLECVQDMDHENMFWYRQDPGLGLRLIYFSYDVKMKEKGDIPEGYSVSREKKERFSLILESASTNQTSMYLCASRGGVSHSPLHFGNGTRLTVT.

The chain employs TRBV18 and TRBJ2-3, with D perhaps matching TRBD2 (6 bases). Germline V gene lookup returns CDR1 KGHSH and CDR2 LQKENI. The ends were cut back, 3 bases at V and 6 bases at J, with 25 bases in the middle. The CDR3 covers 18 residues. Here the CDR3 reads CASSPIPLLNLEGDTQYF. DNA for the CDR3: TGTGCCAGCTCACCTATACCCCTCCTTAACCTGGAGGGGGATACGCAGTATTTT. The complete variable domain, with remaining parts taken from reference TRBV18 and TRBJ2-3, reads NAGVMQNPRHLVRRRGQEARLRCSPMKGHSHVYWYRQLPEEGLKFMVYLQKENIIDESGMPKERFSAEFPKEGPSILRIQQVVRGDSAAYFCASSPIPLLNLEGDTQYFGPGTRLTVL.

This clone was detected only once. The CDR3 reads CASRAGETQYF. For the CDR3, the DNA is TGTGCCAGTAGGGCGGGGGAGACCCAGTACTTC. The chain uses TRBV19 and TRBJ2-5; TRBD2 might be the D (6 bases). The CDR3 sequence is 11 residues long. Deletions cut 6 bases from V and 5 bases from J, with 7 bases between. Germline CDR1 LNHDA, CDR2 SQIVND (reference sequence). The entire variable domain, with the rest obtained from reference TRBV19 and TRBJ2-5, is as follows: DGGITQSPKYLFRKEGQNVTLSCEQNLNHDAMYWYRQDPGQGLRLIYYSQIVNDFQKGDIAEGYSVSREKKESFPLTVTSAQKNPTAFYLCASRAGETQYFGPGTRLLVL.

J is TRBJ2-3 and V is TRBV12-3 or TRBV12-4; D unresolved. V gave up 5 bases and J gave up 1 base, with 7 bases separating them. The CDR3 is 13 amino acids. This CDR3 is CASSNGRTDTQYF. The CDR3 DNA sequence: TGTGCCAGCAGTAATGGGCGCACAGATACGCAGTATTTT.

V is TRBV6-5 and J is TRBJ2-1; no definite D call. This CDR3 has 13 amino acids. CDR1 is MNHEY, CDR2 SVGAGI, per germline. Trimming pared 2 bases from V and 7 bases from J, leaving 9 bases between. The CDR3: CASSYDLKNEQFF. The CDR3 DNA is TGTGCCAGCAGTTACGATCTAAAAAATGAGCAGTTCTTC.

The genes are TRBV11-2 and TRBJ2-5, with a possible D match to TRBD2 (7 bases). Germline V CDR1 and CDR2: SGHAT, FQNNGV. Deletions cut 5 bases from V and 2 bases from J, with 18 bases between. The CDR3 sequence is 16 residues long. The CDR3: CASSRGGLATQETQYF. For the CDR3, the DNA is TGTGCCAGCAGCAGGGGGGGACTCGCCACTCAAGAGACCCAGTACTTC.

CDR3 loop: CASSSVGGAERYEQYF. The CDR3 region has the DNA TGTGCCAGCAGCTCAGTTGGGGGGGCTGAGAGGTACGAGCAGTACTTC. V and J are TRBV7-9 and TRBJ2-7; D is possibly TRBD2 (7 bases). Germline V lookup: CDR1 SEHNR, CDR2 FQNEAQ (reference sequence). The CDR3 is 16 residues long. V was shortened by 4 bases and J by 4 bases, with 20 bases between the two germline ends.

The rearrangement links TRBV7-2 to TRBJ2-2; 15 bases align to TRBD2. Germline V CDR1 and CDR2: SGHTA, FQGNSA. Trimming took 6 bases from V and 7 from J; bases not matched to a gene: 12. This CDR3 is 18 amino acids long. CDR3: CASRHGLAGGRLVGELFF. For the CDR3, the DNA is TGTGCCAGCAGACATGGACTAGCGGGGGGGCGGTTAGTCGGGGAGCTGTTTTTT. The entire variable domain, with the rest obtained from reference TRBV7-2 and TRBJ2-2, is as follows: GAGVSQSPSNKVTEKGKDVELRCDPISGHTALYWYRQSLGQGLEFLIYFQGNSAPDKSGLPSDRFSAERTGGSVSTLTIQRTQQEDSAVYLCASRHGLAGGRLVGELFFGEGSRLTVL.